The present T cell receptor beta chain was sequenced within a study of cytotoxic CD8 clonotypes in ibrutinib-treated CLL. Study in general: Investigators reported some 25 partial and 2 complete responses; after median around 68 months, roughly 15 patients remained remitted and about 12 progressed.

Libraries were prepared by immunoSEQ multiplex PCR; TCRdb keeps only in-frame clonotypes and omits some of them. There are about 140,000 clones in the sample; approximately 77% occur only once, and roughly a quarter lies in the top ten. With respect to this clone: Its specificity is not known.

General study results and limits: Stable or contracted on treatment, public clonotypes were also uncommon. Age-matched healthy donor levels were exceeded by baseline clonality, which tracked circulating CD8+ T-cell counts.

Cryopreserved PBMCs supplied roughly 2 micrograms of genomic DNA for TCR beta libraries. This TCR came from a human donor with chronic lymphocytic leukemia. The sequences come from PBMCs, collected after 12 months of ibrutinib treatment.

The CDR3 DNA reads as TGTGCCAGTAGTATGAGTCTAGCGACCCACGAGCAGTACTTC. It encodes CASSMSLATHEQYF. The V and J genes are TRBV19 and TRBJ2-7, with D perhaps matching TRBD2 (6 bases). The CDR3 is 14 residues long. Between the trimmed V and J ends, which lost 3 bases and 5 bases, there was a span of 14 bases. In germline, CDR1 is LNHDA, CDR2 SQIVND (reference sequence).